Detailed here is one TCR beta chain. CDR1 is MDHEN and CDR2 is SYDVKM in the germline V gene. This CDR3 contains 15 residues. V lost 5 bases to trimming and J lost 8 bases, with 21 bases between them. The source of the sample is a study of blood T cell repertoires in COVID-19. Across the whole study: Acute and convalescent COVID-19 samples came from the United States, Italy and Spain. Sample material is recorded as cDNA or gDNA derived from T cells, B-cell-depleted T cells, or PBMCs.

Original processing methods: Estimation of nucleated cell counts was performed using reference gene primer amplification. Sequenced by immunoSEQ multiplex PCR; TCRdb stores in-frame clones only, minus some. V and J calls and clone size come straight from that table; D and trimming were deduced from the DNA. The sample lists about 190,000 clones, 88% occurring once. Material for sequencing was peripheral blood. The TCR comes from a man aged 25 to 45 with acute or convalescent COVID-19. This sequence joins TRBV28 and TRBJ1-2; perhaps TRBD1 as D (5 bases). The CDR3 nucleotides are TGTGCCAGCAGTCTCTGGGGAGAGGGGAGGGGCGGCTACACCTTC. It encodes CASSLWGEGRGGYTF.